The present TCR beta chain was sequenced within a study of blood T cell repertoires in COVID-19. Turning to the study itself: Whether acute or convalescent, the COVID-19 samples came from the United States, Italy and Spain. PBMCs, B-cell-depleted T cells, or T cells were the source of the cDNA or gDNA that made up the material.

In the source study's methods: Quantification of nucleated cells was approximated via reference gene primer amplification. Assay used: immunoSEQ multiplex PCR; TCRdb lists only in-frame clones, some missing. Clone size and the V and J calls come from that table; the DNA yielded D and trimming. The sample contains 150,000 to 200,000 clones, 70% to 85% of which appear only once. The CDR3 totals 13 residues. Germline trimming cut 5 bases from V and 7 bases from J; bases unmatched to any gene: 7. Germline V gene lookup returns CDR1 SGHTA and CDR2 FQGNSA. This sequence originates from a man aged 50 to 59 who had recovered from COVID-19. The sample was peripheral blood. The genes are TRBV7-2 and TRBJ2-7; 8 nucleotides align to TRBD2. For the CDR3, the DNA is TGTGCCAGCAGCGCCGGGGGGGGTCGAGAGCAGTACTTC. Translation gives CASSAGGGREQYF.